This TCR beta chain appears in the sequencing data of a study of human T cells and chemical hapten exposure. The library tagged individual cDNA molecules with unique molecular identifiers. TCRdb analysed the RACE reads with MiXCR anew, one entry per CDR3 protein. Of approximately 120,000 distinct CDR3 sequences listed, 9.2% were seen once; the top ten hold 2.5% to 3.5%. V lost 4 bases and J lost 6, with 15 bases in between. Per the germline V gene, CDR1 is SEHNR and CDR2 is FQNEAQ (reference sequence). This CDR3 comprises 15 residues. Stated time point: patch test 2, 6 weeks after DPC sensitization. Specified treatment: therapeutic diphenylcyclopropenone sensitization with weekly scalp DPC. People who gave samples had alopecia, were 18 to 70 years old, and were suitable for DPC. This clonotype was detected ten times or more.

Sequenced material: whole blood, taken in connection with sensitization to the hapten diphenylcyclopropenone (DPC). This receptor was taken from a woman aged 40 to 49 with alopecia areata. Some clones in this sample may be carry-over from other donors' samples. The V gene is TRBV7-9, the J gene TRBJ2-2, with unresolved D. The CDR3: CASSSPWNAPGELFF. The CDR3 nucleotides read TGTGCCAGCAGCTCCCCCTGGAACGCACCCGGGGAGCTGTTTTTT.